Below are 30 T cell receptor beta chains sequenced from a single sample in a study of PD-L1 blockade in urothelial cancer. The protocol was immunoSEQ multiplex PCR, while the TCRdb copy is restricted to in-frame clones and leaves out a portion. The sample lists 83,000 or so clones; around 78% were seen once. The sample's time point: peripheral blood 6 weeks after treatment start. The sequenced sample was PBMCs, obtained around atezolizumab (anti-PD-L1) treatment. The receptors here all came from a man aged 65 to 85 with urothelial cancer.

The chain couples TRBV7-6 to TRBJ1-1; D is perhaps TRBD1 (5 bases). The germline V and J ends were trimmed by 5 bases and 1 base, with 11 bases remaining between them. Germline CDR1 reads SGHVS; CDR2 reads FNYEAQ. This CDR3 is 14 amino acids long. The CDR3 is CASSPSQGNTEAFF. CDR3 coding DNA: TGTGCCAGCAGCCCCTCTCAGGGGAACACTGAAGCTTTCTTT.

The chain employs TRBV5-1 and TRBJ2-1; 8 bases line up with TRBD2. The CDR3 sequence is 17 residues long. The germline CDR1 and CDR2 sequences are SGHRS and YFSETQ. Germline trimming cut 2 bases from V and 0 bases from J; bases unmatched to any gene: 7. The CDR3 bases are TGCGCCAGCAGCTTCGGAAGCGGGGGCCGCTCCTACAATGAGCAGTTCTTC. As protein: CASSFGSGGRSYNEQFF.

The chain uses TRBV7-9 and TRBJ1-1; a possible D gene is TRBD1 (5 bases). V was trimmed by 0 bases and J by 1 base, leaving 9 bases between them. The V gene's germline CDR1 is SEHNR and CDR2 FQNEAQ (reference sequence). This CDR3 has 15 residues. The CDR3 nucleotides are TGTGCCAGCAGCTTAGCAAGGGGTACGAACACTGAAGCTTTCTTT. Its protein is CASSLARGTNTEAFF.

V usage is TRBV25-1 and J usage is TRBJ1-4; 10 nucleotides align to TRBD1. There are 14 residues in the CDR3. Trimming at V came to 8 bases and at J to 4 bases, leaving 4 bases not matched to a gene. Germline V lookup: CDR1 MGHDK, CDR2 SYGVNS. The CDR3 region is CASLRTGGNEKLFF. The CDR3 DNA reads as TGTGCCAGCCTTAGGACAGGGGGTAATGAAAAACTGTTTTTT.

V gene TRBV6-1 combines with J gene TRBJ1-1; 8 nucleotides match TRBD1. The ends lost 8 bases at V and 0 bases at J; junction bases unmatched: 8. This CDR3 comprises 15 residues. In germline, CDR1 is MNHNS, CDR2 SASEGT. CDR3 bases: TGTGCCAGCGGGACAGGTGCGCTAATGAACACTGAAGCTTTCTTT. It encodes CASGTGALMNTEAFF.

The genes are TRBV5-6 and TRBJ2-7; D unresolved. The CDR3 extends over 15 amino acids. Germline-derived CDR1 and CDR2 are SGHDT and YYEEEE. Trimming took 2 bases from V and 1 from J, leaving 13 bases between them. CDR3 sequence reads: CASSLGRLGSYEQYF. As DNA, the CDR3 is TGTGCCAGCAGCTTAGGTCGCCTAGGATCCTACGAGCAGTACTTC.

The genes are TRBV10-3 and TRBJ2-5; D remains unclear. In germline, CDR1 is ENHRY, CDR2 SYGVKD. Between the trimmed V and J ends, which lost 2 bases and 4 bases, there was a span of 20 bases. There are 17 residues in the CDR3. As DNA, the CDR3 is TGTGCCATCAGTGAGAACCCTGGTAACCCTTCGCGAGAGACCCAGTACTTC. Amino acids: CAISENPGNPSRETQYF.

V and J are TRBV9 and TRBJ1-1, with no clear D. V was trimmed by 2 bases and J by 0 bases, leaving 8 bases between them. CDR1 and CDR2 from the germline V gene are SGDLS and YYNGEE. There are 14 residues in the CDR3. The CDR3: CASSVGVVNTEAFF. The CDR3 DNA reads as TGTGCCAGCAGCGTCGGGGTCGTGAACACTGAAGCTTTCTTT.

This clone appeared a single time. This chain links TRBV5-1 with TRBJ2-5; a possible D gene is TRBD1 (7 bases). Germline loops: CDR1 SGHRS, CDR2 YFSETQ. The CDR3 extends over 14 amino acids. The V and J ends lost 5 bases and 4 bases respectively, with 15 bases between them. CDR3 protein: CASRPGGTRETQYF. The CDR3 bases are TGCGCCAGCAGGCCAGGGGGGACCCGAGAGACCCAGTACTTC.

This sequence joins TRBV7-7 and TRBJ2-1; D may be TRBD2 (6 bases). The CDR3 loop spans 13 amino acids. The germline V gene has CDR1 SSHAT and CDR2 FNYEAQ (reference sequence). Between the trimmed V and J ends, which lost 4 bases and 5 bases, there was a span of 9 bases. Here the CDR3 DNA reads TGTGCCAGCAGCTCCGGGGGTCACAATGAGCAGTTCTTC. Translated: CASSSGGHNEQFF.

This chain links TRBV12-5 with TRBJ2-7, with 10 bases that match TRBD1. J gave up 7 bases and V 0 bases, and 9 bases lay outside the gene matches. This CDR3 has 16 residues. Germline assignment: CDR1 LGHNT and CDR2 FRNRAP. The CDR3 is CASGLVLGTGVIEQYF. CDR3 coding DNA: TGTGCTAGTGGTTTGGTACTGGGGACAGGGGTGATTGAGCAGTACTTC.

This clone has only one observation. The CDR3 is CASSTPATGAYEQYF. The CDR3 region has the DNA TGTGCCAGCAGTACACCCGCGACAGGGGCCTACGAGCAGTACTTC. The V gene is TRBV27, the J gene TRBJ2-7, with TRBD1 matching over 8 bases. CDR1 and CDR2 from the germline V gene are MNHEY and SMNVEV (reference sequence). The length of the CDR3 is 15 residues. The junction had 8 bases not matched to a gene; V was cut back by 5 bases and J by 2 bases.

This CDR3 is CASSEYQETQYF. The CDR3 nucleotides are TGTGCCAGCAGCGAGTACCAAGAGACCCAGTACTTC. The rearrangement links TRBV11-2 to TRBJ2-5; D not resolved. The V end lost 5 bases, the J end lost 0 bases, and 4 bases lay between the germline ends. Germline CDR1 is SGHAT and CDR2 is FQNNGV. CDR3 size: 12 residues. The whole variable domain, remainder taken from reference TRBV11-2 and TRBJ2-5, is EAGVAQSPRYKIIEKRQSVAFWCNPISGHATLYWYQQILGQGPKLLIQFQNNGVVDDSQLPKDRFSAERLKGVDSTLKIQPAKLEDSAVYLCASSEYQETQYFGPGTRLLVL.

A few counts support this clone. V and J are TRBV7-8 and TRBJ2-1; D is perhaps TRBD1 (5 bases). Germline lookup yields CDR1 SGHVS and CDR2 FQNEAQ. V gave up 1 base and J gave up 7 bases, with 17 bases separating them. The CDR3 totals 16 residues. Here the CDR3 reads CASSLEARVVGNEQFF. As DNA, the CDR3 is TGTGCCAGCAGCTTAGAGGCCAGGGTGGTCGGGAATGAGCAGTTCTTC.

V usage is TRBV4-3 and J usage is TRBJ2-2; D is possibly TRBD1 (6 bases). Per the germline V gene, CDR1 is LGHNA and CDR2 is YSLEER. V was trimmed by 3 bases and J by 7 bases, leaving 15 bases between them. CDR3 size: 15 residues. CDR3 in amino acids: CASSHLTGSGGELFF. The CDR3 DNA reads TGCGCCAGCAGCCATCTTACAGGGTCCGGCGGGGAGCTGTTTTTT.

The CDR3 is CASSIRDTSGYTF. The CDR3 DNA sequence: TGTGCCAGTAGTATCAGGGACACCTCTGGCTACACCTTC. The gene calls are TRBV19 and TRBJ1-2; D possibly corresponds to TRBD1 (6 bases). CDR1 is LNHDA and CDR2 is SQIVND in the germline V gene (reference sequence). The CDR3 covers 13 residues. The germline V and J ends were trimmed by 3 bases and 7 bases, with 12 bases remaining between them.

V gene TRBV25-1 combines with J gene TRBJ2-1; perhaps TRBD2 as D (6 bases). CDR1 and CDR2 from the germline V gene are MGHDK and SYGVNS. The V and J ends lost 2 bases and 13 bases respectively, with 15 bases between them. There are 13 residues in the CDR3. The CDR3 nucleotides read TGTGCCAGCAGTGAACTAGGGGAGGAACGACAGTTCTTC. Protein product: CASSELGEERQFF.

J is TRBJ2-5 and V is TRBV2; D call uncertain. The CDR3 runs to 13 residues. Trimming took off 6 bases at V and 0 bases at J, with 8 bases between the two ends. Germline assignment: CDR1 SNHLY and CDR2 FYNNEI. The chain's CDR3 is CASSMRYQETQYF. The CDR3 coding sequence is TGTGCCAGCAGCATGAGGTACCAAGAGACCCAGTACTTC. The variable domain in full, with the rest retrieved from reference TRBV2 and TRBJ2-5, is EPEVTQTPSHQVTQMGQEVILRCVPISNHLYFYWYRQILGQKVEFLVSFYNNEISEKSEIFDDQFSVERPDGSNFTLKIRSTKLEDSAMYFCASSMRYQETQYFGPGTRLLVL.

Only a few counts were recorded for this clone. The gene calls are TRBV7-8 and TRBJ2-5; D uncertain. Between the trimmed V and J ends, which lost 0 bases and 4 bases, there was a span of 15 bases. CDR3 length: 16 amino acids. Germline CDR1 and CDR2: SGHVS and FQNEAQ. This CDR3 is CASSLASFATGETQYF. DNA for the CDR3: TGTGCCAGCAGCTTAGCCTCCTTCGCGACGGGAGAGACCCAGTACTTC.

V is TRBV18 and J is TRBJ2-3; 11 bases are a match to TRBD1. CDR1 KGHSH and CDR2 LQKENI come from the germline V gene. The ends lost 3 bases at V and 3 bases at J; junction bases unmatched: 2. The CDR3 contains 15 residues. This CDR3 reads CASSPGQGATDTQYF. DNA of the CDR3: TGTGCCAGCTCACCTGGACAGGGGGCGACAGATACGCAGTATTTT. Filled out from reference TRBV18 and TRBJ2-3, the complete variable domain reads NAGVMQNPRHLVRRRGQEARLRCSPMKGHSHVYWYRQLPEEGLKFMVYLQKENIIDESGMPKERFSAEFPKEGPSILRIQQVVRGDSAAYFCASSPGQGATDTQYFGPGTRLTVL.

This clone occurred once. The chain uses TRBV9 and TRBJ1-4, with D maybe TRBD1 (6 bases). V was trimmed by 0 bases and J by 2 bases, leaving 11 bases between them. Looked up from germline, CDR1 is SGDLS and CDR2 is YYNGEE. The CDR3 covers 16 residues. In DNA, the CDR3 is TGTGCCAGCAGCGTAGCTACAGGACAGACTAATGAAAAACTGTTTTTT. Translated, it gives CASSVATGQTNEKLFF.

This chain connects TRBV19 to TRBJ1-5; 7 bases match TRBD1. CDR1 is LNHDA and CDR2 is SQIVND in the germline V gene (reference sequence). This CDR3 is 14 amino acids long. Losses at the gene ends were 6 bases for V and 3 bases for J; bases not matched to a gene: 5. CDR3: CASRNRGINQPQHF. For the CDR3, the DNA is TGTGCCAGTAGAAACAGGGGCATCAATCAGCCCCAGCATTTT.

The chain recombines TRBV5-1 with TRBJ2-5; 10 bases are a match to TRBD2. V trimming: 1 base; J trimming: 4 bases; junction bases outside the gene matches: 10. This CDR3 comprises 17 residues. Germline CDR1 SGHRS, CDR2 YFSETQ. DNA of the CDR3: TGCGCCAGCAGCTTGATGCTAGCGGGGGCTGGGGGAGAGACCCAGTACTTC. Residues: CASSLMLAGAGGETQYF.

The chain has TRBV6-5 and TRBJ1-1, with unresolved D. Germline loops: CDR1 MNHEY, CDR2 SVGAGI. Deletions cut 6 bases from V and 1 base from J, with 3 bases between. The CDR3 runs to 11 residues. The CDR3, as DNA: TGTGCCAGCAGGAGGAACACTGAAGCTTTCTTT. Translated, it gives CASRRNTEAFF.

CDR3 sequence: CASSPEGNQPQHF. Written as DNA, the CDR3 is TGTGCCAGCAGCCCTGAGGGTAACCAGCCCCAGCATTTT. The chain has TRBV6-5 and TRBJ1-5; D ambiguous. Germline CDR1 MNHEY, CDR2 SVGAGI. This CDR3 has 13 amino acids. Trimming shortened V by 6 bases and J by 7 bases, and 13 bases separated the two germline ends.

The genes are TRBV5-1 and TRBJ2-1; 10 nucleotides align to TRBD2. The junction had 14 bases not matched to a gene; V was cut back by 4 bases and J by 7 bases. There are 17 residues in the CDR3. The germline CDR1 and CDR2 sequences are SGHRS and YFSETQ. The CDR3 sequence is CASSLGLAAGGRNEQFF. DNA of the CDR3: TGCGCCAGCAGCCTAGGACTAGCGGCCGGAGGGCGGAATGAGCAGTTCTTC.

This clone was seen just once. V usage is TRBV7-9 and J usage is TRBJ2-3; TRBD1 is a possible D gene (5 bases). This CDR3 region has 12 residues. The germline gives CDR1 SEHNR, CDR2 FQNEAQ (reference sequence). V lost 3 bases to trimming and J lost 5 bases, with 6 bases between them. DNA for the CDR3: TGTGCCAGCAGCTTTCAGGGAGATACGCAGTATTTT. Amino acids: CASSFQGDTQYF.

This sequence joins TRBV5-1 and TRBJ2-2, with D tentatively TRBD2 (6 bases). Germline CDR1 is SGHRS and CDR2 is YFSETQ. The CDR3 spans 16 residues. Trimming shortened V by 0 bases and J by 2 bases, and 11 bases separated the two germline ends. Here the CDR3 reads CASSLVHGGNTGELFF. In nucleotides, the CDR3 is TGCGCCAGCAGCTTGGTCCACGGGGGTAACACCGGGGAGCTGTTTTTT.

The chain links TRBV6-4 to TRBJ1-2, with a possible D match to TRBD1 (5 bases). This CDR3 is 13 amino acids long. The germline V and J ends were trimmed by 3 bases and 8 bases, with 13 bases remaining between them. CDR1 is MRHNA and CDR2 is SNTAGT in the germline V gene. CDR3 residues: CASSESGVQGYTF. In DNA form, the CDR3 reads TGTGCCAGCAGTGAATCGGGGGTTCAAGGCTACACCTTC.

The genes are TRBV11-3 and TRBJ2-5; a possible D gene is TRBD2 (5 bases). Germline values: CDR1 SGHNT, CDR2 YENEEA. V dropped 3 bases and J dropped 2 bases, with 13 bases sitting between them. CDR3 length: 15 amino acids. The CDR3 DNA follows: TGTGCCAGCAGCTTGATGGTGAGCGGTCAAGAGACCCAGTACTTC. Translated: CASSLMVSGQETQYF.